This T cell receptor (beta chain) was sequenced for a study of OX40 agonist ivuxolimab in advanced cancers. Study information: In this cohort, patients received ivuxolimab, an agonistic anti-OX40 (CD134) antibody. Prior anti-PD-1, anti-PD-L1 or anti-CTLA-4 therapy did not bar entry, and 30% to 40% had some. Intravenous ivuxolimab was administered to patients every 2 weeks at 0.01 to 10 mg/kg.

Profiled with immunoSEQ multiplex PCR; TCRdb holds only in-frame clones, not every one. The sample records tens of thousands of clones, roughly 85% being singletons. Blood sampling took place at baseline, cycle 4 day 1, and cycle 7 day 1. CDR3 size: 15 residues. Trimming removed 6 bases from V and 2 bases from J; junction bases left unmatched: 6. Germline CDR1 reads LGHNT; CDR2 reads FRNRAP. The V and J genes are TRBV12-5 and TRBJ2-1; 8 positions match TRBD1. This specimen consisted of CD4+ or CD8+ T cells sorted from blood, obtained in a trial of the OX40 agonist ivuxolimab. The receptor comes from an adult with an advanced solid tumor such as melanoma, head and neck, liver or kidney cancer. CDR3 protein: CASGPDRGPYNEQFF. For the CDR3, the DNA is TGTGCTAGTGGCCCCGACAGGGGACCCTACAATGAGCAGTTCTTC.